The rows below give T cell receptor beta chains drawn from one sample of a study of CD8+ T cells in alopecia areata. Only in-frame clones appear in the TCRdb table, and some are missing; sequencing was by immunoSEQ multiplex PCR. The sample yields fewer than 350,000 clones, 55% to 75% seen once. This sample comprised CD4+ T cells sorted from blood, obtained at week 24, from a patient treated with tofacitinib. The receptors were sampled from a human donor with alopecia areata. The CDR3 runs from the conserved cysteine through the conserved F or W. Fields, in order: V gene, J gene, D gene, CDR3 length, clone size, CDR3 DNA, CDR3 protein. The D gene is left open where the match is weak. Some rows mark clone size as missing; the rest say once, few, many or name a class of expanded clone.

TRBV29-1,TRBJ2-7,TRBD1,14,few,TGCAGCGTTGGGGTTATAGGGACAGTCTACGAGCAGTACTTC,CSVGVIGTVYEQYF
TRBV21-1,TRBJ2-6,-,17,-,TGTGCCAGCAGCAAAGGGGACAGCCACTCTGGGGCCAACGTCCTGACTTTC,CASSKGDSHSGANVLTF
TRBV7-2,TRBJ1-5,-,12,-,TGTGCCAGCAGCTTAGTTGCCCAGCCCCAGCATTTT,CASSLVAQPQHF
TRBV7-6,TRBJ2-5,TRBD2,16,-,TGTGCCAGCAGCTTAGTGACTAGCGGAGCGAAAGAGACCCAGTACTTC,CASSLVTSGAKETQYF
TRBV27,TRBJ1-1,-,14,few,TGTGCCAGCAGTTTAGGGACAATGAACACTGAAGCTTTCTTT,CASSLGTMNTEAFF
TRBV10-3,TRBJ2-1,TRBD2,15,-,TGTGCCATCAGTCGAAGCGGGGGGGCCCCGGATGAGCAGTTCTTC,CAISRSGGAPDEQFF
TRBV29-1,TRBJ2-3,-,11,few,TGCAGCGTGGGGAACACAGATACGCAGTATTTT,CSVGNTDTQYF
TRBV14,TRBJ2-2,TRBD2,17,few,TGTGCCAGCAGCCCGTTAAAGGACACTAGCGGAACCGGGGAGCTGTTTTTT,CASSPLKDTSGTGELFF
TRBV30,TRBJ1-1,-,13,-,TGTGCCTGGGGGGGTGACGGAGACACTGAAGCTTTCTTT,CAWGGDGDTEAFF
TRBV29-1,TRBJ1-1,-,13,-,TGCAGCGTTGAAAGGCCTATGAACACTGAAGCTTTCTTT,CSVERPMNTEAFF
TRBV2,TRBJ2-7,TRBD1,15,-,TGTGCCAGCAGTGAAAATTCGGCAGGGGGCCACGAGCAGTACTTC,CASSENSAGGHEQYF
TRBV5-6,TRBJ1-4,-,15,-,TGTGCCAGCAGGGGACATTTTGCAACTAATGAAAAACTGTTTTTT,CASRGHFATNEKLFF